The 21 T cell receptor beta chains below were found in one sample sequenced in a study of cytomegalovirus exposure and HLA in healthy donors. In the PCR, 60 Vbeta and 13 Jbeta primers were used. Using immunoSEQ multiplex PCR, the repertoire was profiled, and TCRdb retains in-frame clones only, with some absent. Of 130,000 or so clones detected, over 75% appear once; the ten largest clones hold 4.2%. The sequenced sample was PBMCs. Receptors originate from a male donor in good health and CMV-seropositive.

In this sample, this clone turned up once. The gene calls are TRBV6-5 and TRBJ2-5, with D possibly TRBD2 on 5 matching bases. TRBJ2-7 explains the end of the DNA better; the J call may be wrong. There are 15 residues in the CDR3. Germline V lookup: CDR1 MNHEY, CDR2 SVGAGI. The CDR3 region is CASSPSLGVSYEQYF. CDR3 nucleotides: TGTGCCAGCAGTCCCTCCCTCGGGGTGAGTTACGAGCAGTACTTC.

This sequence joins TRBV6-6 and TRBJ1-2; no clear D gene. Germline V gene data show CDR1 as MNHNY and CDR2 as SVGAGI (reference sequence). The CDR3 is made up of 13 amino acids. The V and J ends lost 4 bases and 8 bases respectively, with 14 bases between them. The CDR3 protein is CASSSRGGWGYTF. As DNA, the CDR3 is TGTGCCAGCAGTTCCCGCGGTGGGTGGGGCTACACCTTC.

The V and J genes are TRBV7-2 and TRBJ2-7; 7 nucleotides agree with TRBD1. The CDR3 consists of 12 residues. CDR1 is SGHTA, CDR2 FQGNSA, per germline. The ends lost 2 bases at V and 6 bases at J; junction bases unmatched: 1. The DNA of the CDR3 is TGTGCCAGCAGCTTAACAGGGGTCGAGCAGTACTTC. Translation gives CASSLTGVEQYF. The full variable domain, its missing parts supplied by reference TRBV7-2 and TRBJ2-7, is GAGVSQSPSNKVTEKGKDVELRCDPISGHTALYWYRQSLGQGLEFLIYFQGNSAPDKSGLPSDRFSAERTGGSVSTLTIQRTQQEDSAVYLCASSLTGVEQYFGPGTRLTVT.

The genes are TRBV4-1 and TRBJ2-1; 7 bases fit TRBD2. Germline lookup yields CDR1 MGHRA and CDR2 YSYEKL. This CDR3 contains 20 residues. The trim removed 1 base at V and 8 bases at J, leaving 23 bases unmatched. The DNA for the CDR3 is TGCGCCAGCAGCCAAGGCTCTCCGGGGGGAGTTGGGCAGCCGGCGTATGAGCAGTTCTTC. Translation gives CASSQGSPGGVGQPAYEQFF.

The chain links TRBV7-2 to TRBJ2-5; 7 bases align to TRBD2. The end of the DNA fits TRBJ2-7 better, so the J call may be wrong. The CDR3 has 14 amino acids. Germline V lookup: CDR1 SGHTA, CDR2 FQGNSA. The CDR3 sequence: CASSLARGWDEQYF. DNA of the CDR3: TGTGCCAGCAGCTTAGCGCGGGGGTGGGACGAGCAGTACTTC.

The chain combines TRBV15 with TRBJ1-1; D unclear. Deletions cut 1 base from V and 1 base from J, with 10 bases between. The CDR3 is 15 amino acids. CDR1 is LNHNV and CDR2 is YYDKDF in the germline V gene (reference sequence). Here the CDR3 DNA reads TGTGCCACCAGCAGAGTTCGGGGTGAGAACACTGAAGCTTTCTTT. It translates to CATSRVRGENTEAFF.

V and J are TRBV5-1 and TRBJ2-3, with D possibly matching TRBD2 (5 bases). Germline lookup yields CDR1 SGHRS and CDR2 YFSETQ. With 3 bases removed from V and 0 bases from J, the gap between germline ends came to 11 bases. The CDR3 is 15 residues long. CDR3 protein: CASSWTFASTDTQYF. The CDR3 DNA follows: TGCGCCAGCAGCTGGACTTTCGCTAGCACAGATACGCAGTATTTT.

The DNA of the CDR3 is TGCGCCAGCAGCTTGGCGGAGGGGCCCCCAGCAGAGACCCAGTACTTC. It translates to CASSLAEGPPAETQYF. The chain has TRBV5-1 and TRBJ2-5; D perhaps matches TRBD2 (6 bases). CDR3 length: 16 residues. Germline CDR1 reads SGHRS; CDR2 reads YFSETQ. Trimming took off 0 bases at V and 4 bases at J, with 16 bases between the two ends.

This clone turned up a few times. DNA for the CDR3: TGTGCTAGTGCCGCGGGTCTAAGCGGTCAGCCCCAGCATTTT. The encoded protein is CASAAGLSGQPQHF. The rearrangement uses TRBV12-5 and TRBJ1-5; D not resolved. This CDR3 comprises 14 residues. Trimming removed 7 bases from V and 6 bases from J, with 16 bases in between. The V gene's germline CDR1 is LGHNT and CDR2 FRNRAP.

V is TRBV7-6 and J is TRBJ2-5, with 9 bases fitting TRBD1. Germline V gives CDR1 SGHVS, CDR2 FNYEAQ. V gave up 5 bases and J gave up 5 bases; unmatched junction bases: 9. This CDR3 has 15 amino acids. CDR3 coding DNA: TGTGCCAGCAGCGTTACAGGGGGCGGTCGTGAGACCCAGTACTTC. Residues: CASSVTGGGRETQYF.

The CDR3 DNA follows: TGTGCCAGCAGTCCCCTAGGGACAGGGGAGAGAGAGACCCAGTACTTC. Protein product: CASSPLGTGERETQYF. The chain uses TRBV28 and TRBJ2-5; TRBD1 aligns across 10 bases. The germline V gene has CDR1 MDHEN and CDR2 SYDVKM. Trimming removed 5 bases from V and 4 bases from J; junction bases left unmatched: 10. The CDR3 is 16 amino acids.

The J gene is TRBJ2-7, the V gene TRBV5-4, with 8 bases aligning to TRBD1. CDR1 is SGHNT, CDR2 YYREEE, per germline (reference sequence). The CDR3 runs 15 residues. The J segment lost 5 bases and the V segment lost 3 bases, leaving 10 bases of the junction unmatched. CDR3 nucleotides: TGTGCCAGCAGCTCCAAGGACAGGGACGACCACGAGCAGTACTTC. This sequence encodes CASSSKDRDDHEQYF.

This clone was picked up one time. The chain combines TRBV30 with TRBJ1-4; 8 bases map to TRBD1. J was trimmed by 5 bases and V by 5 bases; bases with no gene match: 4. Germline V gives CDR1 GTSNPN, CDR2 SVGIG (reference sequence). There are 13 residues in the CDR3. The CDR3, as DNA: TGTGCCTGGTCGGGACAGGCCAATGAAAAACTGTTTTTT. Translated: CAWSGQANEKLFF.

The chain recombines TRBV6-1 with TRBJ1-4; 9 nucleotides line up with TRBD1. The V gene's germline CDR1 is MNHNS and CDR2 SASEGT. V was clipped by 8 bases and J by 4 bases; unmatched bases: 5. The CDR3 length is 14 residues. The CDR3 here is CASRGQGGNEKLFF. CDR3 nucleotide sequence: TGTGCCAGCCGGGGACAGGGAGGTAATGAAAAACTGTTTTTT.

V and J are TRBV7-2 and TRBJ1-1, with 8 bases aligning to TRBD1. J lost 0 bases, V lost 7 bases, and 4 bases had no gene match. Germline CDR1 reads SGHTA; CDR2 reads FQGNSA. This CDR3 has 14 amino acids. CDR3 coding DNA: TGTGCCAGCAACAACAGGGGGATGAACACTGAAGCTTTCTTT. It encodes CASNNRGMNTEAFF.

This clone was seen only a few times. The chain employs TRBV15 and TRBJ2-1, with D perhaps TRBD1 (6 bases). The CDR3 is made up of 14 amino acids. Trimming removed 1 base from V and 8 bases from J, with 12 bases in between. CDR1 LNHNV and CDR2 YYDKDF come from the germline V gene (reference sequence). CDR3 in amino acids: CATSRVSGVDEQFF. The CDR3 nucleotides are TGTGCCACCAGCAGAGTTTCAGGGGTCGATGAGCAGTTCTTC.

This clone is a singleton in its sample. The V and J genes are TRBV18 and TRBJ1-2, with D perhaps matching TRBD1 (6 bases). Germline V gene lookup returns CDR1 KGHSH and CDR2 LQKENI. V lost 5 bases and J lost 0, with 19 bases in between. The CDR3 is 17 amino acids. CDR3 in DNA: TGTGCCAGCTCAGACAGGACTGCGCCCTTATCTAACTATGGCTACACCTTC. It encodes CASSDRTAPLSNYGYTF.

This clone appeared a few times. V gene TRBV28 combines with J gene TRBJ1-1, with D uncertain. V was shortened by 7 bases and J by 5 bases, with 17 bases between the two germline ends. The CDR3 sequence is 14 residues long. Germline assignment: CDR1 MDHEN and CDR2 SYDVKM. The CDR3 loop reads CASIPPGRATEAFF. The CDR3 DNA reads TGTGCCAGCATCCCTCCCGGGAGGGCTACTGAAGCTTTCTTT.

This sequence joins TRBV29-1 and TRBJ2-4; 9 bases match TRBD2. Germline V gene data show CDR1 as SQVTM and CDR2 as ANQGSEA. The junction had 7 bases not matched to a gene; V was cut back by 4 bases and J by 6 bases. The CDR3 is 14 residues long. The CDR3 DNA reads TGCAGCGTTGTCCCTAGCGGGACCGTAAACATTCAGTACTTC. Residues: CSVVPSGTVNIQYF.

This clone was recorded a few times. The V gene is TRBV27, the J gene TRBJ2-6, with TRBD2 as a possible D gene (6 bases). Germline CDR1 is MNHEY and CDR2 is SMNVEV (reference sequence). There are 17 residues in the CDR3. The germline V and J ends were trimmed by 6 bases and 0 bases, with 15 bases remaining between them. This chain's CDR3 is CASRTGLPRSGANVLTF. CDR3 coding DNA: TGTGCCAGCAGAACCGGACTACCGCGCTCTGGGGCCAACGTCCTGACTTTC.

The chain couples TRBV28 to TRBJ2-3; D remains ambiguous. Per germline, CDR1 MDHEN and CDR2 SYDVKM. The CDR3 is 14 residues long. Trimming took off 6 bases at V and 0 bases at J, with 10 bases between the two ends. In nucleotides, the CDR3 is TGTGCCAGCAGAGTGGGCAAAAGCACAGATACGCAGTATTTT. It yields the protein CASRVGKSTDTQYF.